This TCR beta chain was identified in a study of T-cell reconstitution after alpha-beta-depleted transplantation in children. Study-wide findings and caveats: Several hundred rapidly expanded clones from non-depleted graft cells reportedly supplied alpha-beta T cells about two months post-transplant. High day-60 TCRbeta diversity in some patients came from surviving recipient T cells and thymic progenitors. A year had passed since transplant, and T-cell counts and diversity by then came mostly from newly produced T cells.

Preparation of the TCRbeta library involved a method that used unique molecular identifiers. MiXCR was run by TCRdb on the PCR reads, yielding one entry per CDR3 protein. The table records almost 250,000 distinct CDR3 sequences, roughly 25% of them present only once. V shed 5 bases and J shed 3 bases, with 11 bases lying between them. The CDR3 consists of 12 residues. CDR1 and CDR2 from the germline V gene are DFQATT and SNEGSKA (reference sequence). On this clonotype itself: Its antigen is not identified.

The chain combines TRBV20-1 with TRBJ2-7, with a weak D call TRBD1 (5 bases). The input for sequencing was PBMCs, taken before TCRalphabeta/CD19-depleted stem cell transplant. The origin of this receptor is a girl aged 2-10 years with Fanconi anemia, due to receive a stem cell transplant. The DNA of the CDR3 is TGCAGTGCTTCCGACAGTTTCTACGAGCAGTACTTC. This translates into CSASDSFYEQYF.